The next 21 T cell receptor beta chains were all read from a single sample in a study of T cell repertoires in cytomegalovirus infection. TCRdb reanalysed the reads using MiXCR and keeps one entry per CDR3 protein. The sample lists about 60,000 distinct CDR3 sequences, roughly a third occurring once. The antigens for these receptors are not known. The sample consisted of PBMCs, sequenced either directly or after in vitro stimulation (not recorded which). These receptors were collected from a human donor in good health (CMV status not recorded). Some clones in this sample may be carry-over from other donors' samples.

This clonotype was counted many times. V usage is TRBV7-2 and J usage is TRBJ2-1, with TRBD2 matching 8 bases. The CDR3 has 14 residues. Unmatched junction bases numbered 7, after V lost 6 bases and J lost 6 bases. In germline, CDR1 is SGHTA, CDR2 FQGNSA. This chain's CDR3 is CASRMTTSVNEQFF. Here the CDR3 DNA reads TGTGCCAGCAGAATGACGACTAGCGTCAATGAGCAGTTCTTC.

This clonotype was observed a few times. V and J are TRBV18 and TRBJ2-2; D is uncertain. Trimming stripped 5 bases from V and 2 bases from J, with 9 bases between. Germline V gene sequence: CDR1 KGHSH, CDR2 LQKENI. The CDR3 covers 14 residues. In DNA, the CDR3 is TGTGCCAGCTCAGAACAGAAAAACACCGGGGAGCTGTTTTTT. Residues: CASSEQKNTGELFF.

J is TRBJ2-3 and V is TRBV5-1; D remains unclear. Germline loops: CDR1 SGHRS, CDR2 YFSETQ. The V end was cut by 5 bases, the J end by 0 bases, with 10 bases between. The CDR3 covers 14 residues. The CDR3 DNA reads as TGCGCCAGCAGGAAGGACGCTAGCACAGATACGCAGTATTTT. As protein: CASRKDASTDTQYF.

The genes are TRBV4-3 and TRBJ2-5; D might be TRBD1 (6 bases). V lost 0 bases to trimming and J lost 1 base, with 12 bases between them. This CDR3 is 16 amino acids long. Germline V lookup: CDR1 LGHNA, CDR2 YSLEER. CDR3 in amino acids: CASSQEAWTAQETQYF. The DNA for the CDR3 is TGCGCCAGCAGCCAAGAAGCCTGGACAGCCCAAGAGACCCAGTACTTC.

The gene calls are TRBV7-2 and TRBJ2-7; D unresolved. Trimming took off 2 bases at V and 4 bases at J, with 12 bases between the two ends. This CDR3 contains 14 residues. Germline-derived CDR1 and CDR2 are SGHTA and FQGNSA. The CDR3 is CASSLKPKIYEQYF. The CDR3 nucleotides read TGTGCCAGCAGCTTAAAACCGAAAATATACGAGCAGTACTTC. The whole variable domain, remainder taken from reference TRBV7-2 and TRBJ2-7, is GAGVSQSPSNKVTEKGKDVELRCDPISGHTALYWYRQSLGQGLEFLIYFQGNSAPDKSGLPSDRFSAERTGGSVSTLTIQRTQQEDSAVYLCASSLKPKIYEQYFGPGTRLTVT.

CDR3: CASSPVGGTDTQYF. As DNA, the CDR3 is TGTGCCAGCAGCCCCGTGGGGGGCACAGATACGCAGTATTTT. This rearrangement joins TRBV6-6 to TRBJ2-3, with D perhaps given as TRBD1 or TRBD2 (5 bases each). Between the trimmed V and J ends, which lost 6 bases and 1 base, there was a span of 11 bases. Germline values: CDR1 MNHNY, CDR2 SVGAGI (reference sequence). The CDR3 loop spans 14 amino acids.

The CDR3 region has the DNA TGTGCCAGCATGGCCGCGGGAACCACAGATACGCAGTATTTT. It specifies CASMAAGTTDTQYF. The chain couples TRBV6-2 or TRBV6-3 to TRBJ2-3; the D gene is possibly TRBD2 (6 bases). The V gene lost 7 bases and the J gene lost 2 bases, with 13 bases spanning the gap. The CDR3 is made up of 14 amino acids. Germline CDR1 and CDR2: MNHEY and SVGEGT.

Note on this clonotype: A read error may account for a junction end that differs from germline. The rearrangement links TRBV20-1 to TRBJ2-6; D remains ambiguous. Germline CDR1 and CDR2: DFQATT and SNEGSKA (reference sequence). This CDR3 is 14 amino acids long. The CDR3 nucleotides are TGCAGTGGTAGAGCCAGCTCTGGGGCCAACGTCCTGACTTTC. Residues: CSGRASSGANVLTF.

In this sample, this clonotype turned up a few times. The rearrangement uses TRBV7-9 and TRBJ1-2, with TRBD1 matching 8 bases. The CDR3 sequence is 15 residues long. Germline V CDR1 and CDR2: SEHNR, FQNEAQ (reference sequence). The J segment lost 6 bases and the V segment lost 3 bases, leaving 9 bases of the junction unmatched. This CDR3 is CASSFSLQGGDGYTF. DNA of the CDR3: TGTGCCAGCAGCTTTTCACTACAGGGGGGAGATGGCTACACCTTC.

This clonotype has more than one count but fewer than ten. The chain employs TRBV11-2 and TRBJ1-1, with D tentatively TRBD1 (6 bases). CDR3 length equals 17 residues. The germline V and J ends were trimmed by 0 bases and 0 bases, with 14 bases remaining between them. Looked up from germline, CDR1 is SGHAT and CDR2 is FQNNGV. CDR3: CASSLDGTGSVNTEAFF. For the CDR3, the DNA is TGTGCCAGCAGCTTAGACGGTACAGGGTCGGTGAACACTGAAGCTTTCTTT. Complete variable domain (other parts from reference TRBV11-2 and TRBJ1-1): EAGVAQSPRYKIIEKRQSVAFWCNPISGHATLYWYQQILGQGPKLLIQFQNNGVVDDSQLPKDRFSAERLKGVDSTLKIQPAKLEDSAVYLCASSLDGTGSVNTEAFFGQGTRLTVV.

This chain links TRBV20-1 with TRBJ2-7; D ambiguous. From germline, CDR1 is DFQATT and CDR2 SNEGSKA (reference sequence). The V and J ends lost 6 bases and 3 bases respectively, with 18 bases between them. CDR3 length equals 14 residues. CDR3 nucleotide sequence: TGCAGTGCCTCTTTGAGATCGCGCCTCTACGAGCAGTACTTC. It is translated as CSASLRSRLYEQYF.

The V gene is TRBV6-5, the J gene TRBJ2-7; 7 nucleotides align to TRBD2. The CDR3 spans 17 residues. The germline gives CDR1 MNHEY, CDR2 SVGAGI. The trim removed 3 bases at V and 5 bases at J, leaving 16 bases unmatched. The CDR3 region has the DNA TGTGCCAGCAGTTATCCAGGCGGGAGAGTGAGAGGGCACGAGCAGTACTTC. It is translated as CASSYPGGRVRGHEQYF.

There are a few counts of this clonotype. V is TRBV20-1 and J is TRBJ2-3, with 9 bases lining up with TRBD2. This CDR3 contains 17 residues. Germline V gene sequence: CDR1 DFQATT, CDR2 SNEGSKA (reference sequence). Trimming at V came to 0 bases and at J to 2 bases, leaving 9 bases not matched to a gene. CDR3 DNA sequence: TGCAGTGCTAGAGATTTGGCTAGCGGGGAGTTCACAGATACGCAGTATTTT. Protein sequence: CSARDLASGEFTDTQYF.

This chain uses TRBV7-6 with TRBJ2-3; D gene unclear. This CDR3 is built from 15 residues. Deletions cut 5 bases from V and 0 bases from J, with 12 bases between. The V gene's germline CDR1 is SGHVS and CDR2 FNYEAQ. In nucleotides, the CDR3 is TGTGCCAGCAGCCCCGCCCGAACAAGCACAGATACGCAGTATTTT. It yields the protein CASSPARTSTDTQYF. Filled out from reference TRBV7-6 and TRBJ2-3, the complete variable domain reads GAGVSQSPRYKVTKRGQDVALRCDPISGHVSLYWYRQALGQGPEFLTYFNYEAQQDKSGLPNDRFSAERPEGSISTLTIQRTEQRDSAMYRCASSPARTSTDTQYFGPGTRLTVL.

This clonotype was seen repeatedly, ten times or more. The chain couples TRBV7-9 to TRBJ2-5; D is possibly TRBD1 (5 bases). Germline loops: CDR1 SEHNR, CDR2 FQNEAQ (reference sequence). Trimming took off 1 base at V and 1 base at J, with 10 bases between the two ends. The CDR3 is 15 residues long. In nucleotides, the CDR3 is TGTGCCAGCAGCTTAGGTGGACATCTCCAAGAGACCCAGTACTTC. Protein product: CASSLGGHLQETQYF.

The V call is TRBV19, the J call TRBJ1-1, with D hard to call. This CDR3 contains 14 residues. The ends were cut back, 0 bases at V and 0 bases at J, with 5 bases in the middle. The V gene's germline CDR1 is LNHDA and CDR2 SQIVND (reference sequence). The CDR3 here is CASSIDRLNTEAFF. Here the CDR3 DNA reads TGTGCCAGTAGTATAGACAGGTTGAACACTGAAGCTTTCTTT.

The rearrangement joins TRBV12-3 or TRBV12-4 to TRBJ2-3, with no clear D. This CDR3 is built from 12 residues. Trimming cost V 7 bases and J 0 bases, with 5 bases left between them. The CDR3 here is CASTLSTDTQYF. The CDR3 region has the DNA TGTGCCAGCACCCTCAGCACAGATACGCAGTATTTT.

In its sample, this clonotype was seen a few times. The chain links TRBV7-2 to TRBJ1-5; tentative D call: TRBD1 (6 bases). This CDR3 is 13 amino acids long. V gave up 3 bases and J gave up 5 bases, with 8 bases separating them. Germline V CDR1 and CDR2: SGHTA, FQGNSA. Here the CDR3 DNA reads TGTGCCAGCAGCTTTAAGGGGGATCAGCCCCAGCATTTT. It translates to CASSFKGDQPQHF.

The table lists this clonotype with a few counts. V gene TRBV20-1 combines with J gene TRBJ2-1; 11 bases are shared with TRBD2. The CDR3 sequence is 21 residues long. Germline trimming cut 2 bases from V and 1 base from J; bases unmatched to any gene: 19. CDR1 is DFQATT and CDR2 is SNEGSKA in the germline V gene (reference sequence). CDR3: CSARRTPGTSGVRWSYNEQFF. The CDR3 region has the DNA TGCAGTGCTAGACGAACCCCCGGGACTAGCGGCGTCCGTTGGTCCTACAATGAGCAGTTCTTC.

The chain has TRBV5-1 and TRBJ2-5, with TRBD1 identical over 9 bases. V shed 6 bases and J 2 bases; nucleotides not matched to a gene: 5. Per germline, CDR1 SGHRS and CDR2 YFSETQ. The CDR3 runs 14 residues. The DNA for the CDR3 is TGCGCCAGCACCACCGGGACAGGGCAAGAGACCCAGTACTTC. Amino acid sequence: CASTTGTGQETQYF.

The chain is built from TRBV5-1 and TRBJ1-2, with TRBD1 matching over 9 bases. The germline V gene encodes CDR1 SGHRS and CDR2 YFSETQ. The CDR3 covers 16 residues. The trim removed 3 bases at V and 8 bases at J, leaving 14 bases unmatched. CDR3 sequence: CASSSTGTGSARGYTF. In DNA form, the CDR3 reads TGCGCCAGCAGCTCCACCGGGACAGGGTCCGCTCGAGGCTACACCTTC.